Below are 5 T cell receptor beta chains sequenced from a single sample in a study of blood T cell repertoires in COVID-19. This table comes from immunoSEQ multiplex PCR, and its TCRdb copy is limited to in-frame clones, with some not included. Counted here are 320,000 or so clones, around 85% occurring once; the ten biggest clones make up over 1.5%. The sample comprised PBMCs or T cells enriched from blood (not recorded which). All receptors derive from a woman in her 30s who had been exposed to COVID-19.

This chain links TRBV7-2 with TRBJ1-6; perhaps TRBD1 as D (6 bases). CDR1 is SGHTA and CDR2 is FQGNSA in the germline V gene. This CDR3 region has 14 residues. Deletions cut 6 bases from V and 10 bases from J, with 16 bases between. The CDR3 sequence is CASRPQGAGSPLHF. The CDR3 DNA reads TGTGCCAGCAGACCACAGGGAGCGGGATCACCCCTCCACTTT.

This chain links TRBV6-5 with TRBJ1-5; no clear D. Germline V lookup: CDR1 MNHEY, CDR2 SVGAGI. CDR3 size: 14 residues. V was pared by 4 bases and J by 3 bases, with 10 bases between. As DNA, the CDR3 is TGTGCCAGCAGTTTGTCAGAACCCAATCAGCCCCAGCATTTT. Translation: CASSLSEPNQPQHF.

This sequence joins TRBV19 and TRBJ2-5; D remains ambiguous. Germline V gives CDR1 LNHDA, CDR2 SQIVND (reference sequence). The CDR3 is 14 amino acids. V lost 3 bases to trimming and J lost 3 bases, with 11 bases between them. CDR3: CASSIGAVKETQYF. The CDR3 coding sequence is TGTGCCAGTAGTATCGGAGCTGTGAAAGAGACCCAGTACTTC. Combining the CDR3 with reference TRBV19 and TRBJ2-5 gives the whole variable domain DGGITQSPKYLFRKEGQNVTLSCEQNLNHDAMYWYRQDPGQGLRLIYYSQIVNDFQKGDIAEGYSVSREKKESFPLTVTSAQKNPTAFYLCASSIGAVKETQYFGPGTRLLVL.

The CDR3 region has the DNA TGTGCCAGCAGCTTAGAGCGGATAGGAGGAGGAGGGGCCAACGTCCTGACTTTC. Translation gives CASSLERIGGGGANVLTF. The V call is TRBV7-8, the J call TRBJ2-6; maybe TRBD2 (5 bases). Trimming cost V 1 base and J 4 bases, with 17 bases left between them. This CDR3 has 18 amino acids. Germline CDR1 is SGHVS and CDR2 is FQNEAQ. The entire variable domain, with the rest obtained from reference TRBV7-8 and TRBJ2-6, is as follows: GAGVSQSPRYKVAKRGQDVALRCDPISGHVSLFWYQQALGQGPEFLTYFQNEAQLDKSGLPSDRFFAERPEGSVSTLKIQRTQQEDSAVYLCASSLERIGGGGANVLTFGAGSRLTVL.

This chain uses TRBV12-5 with TRBJ1-2; 7 nucleotides line up with TRBD1. The CDR3 has 12 residues. Germline V gene data show CDR1 as LGHNT and CDR2 as FRNRAP. The V and J ends lost 4 bases and 7 bases, in that order; junction bases with no gene match: 3. CDR3 bases: TGTGCTAGTGGTTCCAGACAGGGTGGCTACACCTTC. Encoded protein: CASGSRQGGYTF.